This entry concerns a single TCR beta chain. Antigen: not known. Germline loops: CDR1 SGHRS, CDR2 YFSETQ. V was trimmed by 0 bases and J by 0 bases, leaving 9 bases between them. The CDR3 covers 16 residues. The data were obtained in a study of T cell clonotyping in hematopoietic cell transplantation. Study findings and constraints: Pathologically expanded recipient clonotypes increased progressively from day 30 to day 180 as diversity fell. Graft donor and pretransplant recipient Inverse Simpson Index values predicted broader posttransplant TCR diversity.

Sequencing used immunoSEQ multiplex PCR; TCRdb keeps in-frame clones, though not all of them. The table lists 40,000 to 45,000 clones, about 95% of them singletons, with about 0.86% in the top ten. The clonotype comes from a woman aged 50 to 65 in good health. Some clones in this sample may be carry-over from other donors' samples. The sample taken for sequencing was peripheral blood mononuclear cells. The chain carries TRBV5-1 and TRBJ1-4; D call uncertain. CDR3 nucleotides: TGCGCCAGCAGCTTGGGCCCTCCGACAACTAATGAAAAACTGTTTTTT. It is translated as CASSLGPPTTNEKLFF.